This TCR beta chain comes out of a study of shared clonotypes between healthy human individuals. The wider study: Each donor's CD8 memory used one plate, CD8 naive two, each CD4 subset three. Notes on the study in general: Estimated richness was generally greater in naive than memory subsets. Non-shared clonotypes displayed generation probabilities falling below those of clonotypes present in all four donors.

On this clone itself: Its antigen is currently unknown.

Over several immunoSEQ plates, each subset's genomic DNA was distributed in even portions. Profiling relied on immunoSEQ multiplex PCR, and the TCRdb table lists in-frame clones only, not all of them. The table has about a million clones, approximately 77% seen once. V was cut by 2 bases and J by 8 bases, with 6 bases left in between. CDR1 is MDHEN and CDR2 is SYDVKM in the germline V gene. The CDR3 has 12 amino acids. The sequence was collected from a man between 18 and 29 years old in good health. Some clones in this sample may be carry-over from other donors' samples. The specimen sequenced was memory CD4+ T cells from PBMCs. Subset here: CD45RA-negative fraction. The chain uses TRBV28 and TRBJ1-4; D remains unclear. CDR3 region: CASSLTIEKLFF. The CDR3 DNA reads TGTGCCAGCAGTTTAACAATAGAAAAACTGTTTTTT. The variable domain in full, completed from reference TRBV28 and TRBJ1-4, reads DVKVTQSSRYLVKRTGEKVFLECVQDMDHENMFWYRQDPGLGLRLIYFSYDVKMKEKGDIPEGYSVSREKKERFSLILESASTNQTSMYLCASSLTIEKLFFGSGTQLSVL.